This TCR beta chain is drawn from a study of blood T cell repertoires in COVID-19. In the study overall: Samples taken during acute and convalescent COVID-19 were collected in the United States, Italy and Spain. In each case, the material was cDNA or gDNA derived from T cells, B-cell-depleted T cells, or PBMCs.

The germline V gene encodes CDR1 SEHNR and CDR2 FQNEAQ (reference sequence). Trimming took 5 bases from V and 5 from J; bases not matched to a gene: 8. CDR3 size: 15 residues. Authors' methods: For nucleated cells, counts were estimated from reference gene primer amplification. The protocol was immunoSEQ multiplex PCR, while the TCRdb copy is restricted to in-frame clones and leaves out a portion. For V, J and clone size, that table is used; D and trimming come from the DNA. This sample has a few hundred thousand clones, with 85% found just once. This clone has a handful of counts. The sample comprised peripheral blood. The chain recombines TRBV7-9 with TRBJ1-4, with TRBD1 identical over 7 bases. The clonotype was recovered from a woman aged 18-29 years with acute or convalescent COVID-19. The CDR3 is CASSQGGTDNEKLFF. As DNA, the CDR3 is TGTGCCAGCAGCCAGGGTGGGACAGACAATGAAAAACTGTTTTTT.